One sample yielded the 2 T cell receptor beta chains listed below, sequenced in a study of shared clonotypes between healthy human individuals. Positively selected for CCR7, the CD45RO-negative cells used as naive CD8 cells excluded terminally differentiated effector memory CD45RA+ cells. Here immunoSEQ multiplex PCR was the method, and the copy in TCRdb shows in-frame clones only, minus some. The sample carries around 2,000,000 clones, roughly 94% recorded once. The sample was naive CD8+ T cells sorted from blood. These receptors came from a man younger than 30 in good health.

The chain links TRBV9 to TRBJ2-7; 11 positions agree with TRBD2. After removal of 2 bases from V and 6 bases from J, the junction contained 10 bases not matched to a gene. The germline V gene has CDR1 SGDLS and CDR2 YYNGEE. The CDR3 sequence is 16 residues long. CDR3 residues: CASSVDLAGGAFEQYF. CDR3 DNA sequence: TGTGCCAGCAGCGTGGATCTAGCGGGGGGAGCCTTCGAGCAGTACTTC.

The V gene is TRBV19, the J gene TRBJ2-5, with D maybe TRBD2 (5 bases). CDR1 is LNHDA and CDR2 is SQIVND in the germline V gene (reference sequence). The CDR3 loop spans 14 amino acids. The V gene lost 6 bases and the J gene lost 5 bases, with 16 bases spanning the gap. The CDR3 nucleotides are TGTGCCAGTAGCCCCTTTCCGGGGAAGGAGACCCAGTACTTC. Its protein is CASSPFPGKETQYF.